The 17 T cell receptor beta chains below all came from one sample that was sequenced in a study of tumor-infiltrating lymphocytes in glioblastoma multiforme. Three nested ARM-PCR rounds with V-beta and C-beta primers built TCRB libraries. Via MiXCR, TCRdb re-called the multiplex PCR reads, giving one row per CDR3 protein. The profile shows over 14,000 distinct CDR3 sequences, 65% to 75% of them singletons. Sequencing was performed on brain tumor tissue. The origin of the receptors is a male donor with glioblastoma.

This clonotype is judged medium-sized. A much more abundant neighbour one base away suggests this may be a read error. The V call is TRBV11-2, the J call TRBJ2-2; 7 positions match TRBD1. This CDR3 contains 16 residues. The germline CDR1 and CDR2 sequences are SGHAT and FQNNGV. This chain's CDR3 is CASTPRQGDGTGELYF. DNA for the CDR3: TGTGCCAGCACCCCCCGACAGGGCGATGGCACCGGGGAGCTGTATTTT.

This clonotype was found many times. The chain couples TRBV20-1 to TRBJ2-7, with TRBD2 matching over 10 bases. The CDR3 is 13 amino acids. Trimming at V came to 2 bases and at J to 6 bases, leaving 4 bases not matched to a gene. CDR1 and CDR2 from the germline V gene are DFQATT and SNEGSKA (reference sequence). CDR3: CSARNSGGPEQYF. DNA of the CDR3: TGCAGTGCTAGAAATAGCGGGGGGCCCGAGCAGTACTTC.

By its share, this clonotype is large (0.1 to 1%). The J gene is TRBJ2-7, the V gene TRBV11-3; D uncertain. The V gene's germline CDR1 is SGHNT and CDR2 YENEEA. The ends were cut back, 5 bases at V and 4 bases at J, with 12 bases in the middle. The CDR3 spans 13 residues. The CDR3 protein is CASSLSMGYEQYF. CDR3 nucleotides: TGTGCCAGCAGCCTATCCATGGGTTACGAGCAGTACTTC. Based on the CDR3 plus reference TRBV11-3 and TRBJ2-7, the full variable domain is EAGVVQSPRYKIIEKKQPVAFWCNPISGHNTLYWYLQNLGQGPELLIRYENEEAVDDSQLPKDRFSAERLKGVDSTLKIQPAELGDSAVYLCASSLSMGYEQYFGPGTRLTVT.

Points on this clonotype: Because it lacks the conserved phenylalanine or tryptophan at the end, this CDR3 is likely a read error. The DNA is omitted, as the CDR3 cannot be located on it reliably, and the CDR3 follows TCRdb's listing. The V gene is TRBV20-1, the J gene TRBJ2-7; the DNA was not used to check the table's D call, TRBD2. Inclusive of both ends, the CDR3 amounts to 14 amino acids. Per the germline V gene, CDR1 is DFQATT and CDR2 is SNEGSKA (reference sequence). CDR3 protein: CSARALAGLRERYL.

The chain uses TRBV11-1 and TRBJ1-4; D gene uncertain. The V end lost 2 bases, the J end lost 0 bases, and 7 bases lay between the germline ends. This CDR3 is 15 amino acids long. Germline CDR1 and CDR2: SGHAT and FQDESV (reference sequence). The CDR3 nucleotides read TGTGCCAGCAGCTTAAATTTCGCAACTAATGAAAAACTGTTTTTT. Protein: CASSLNFATNEKLFF.

Details on this clonotype: This may come from a read error, since a much larger clone is one base off. The rearrangement links TRBV11-3 to TRBJ2-2; a possible D gene is TRBD1 (6 bases). The V and J ends lost 5 bases and 3 bases respectively, with 10 bases between them. There are 14 residues in the CDR3. Looked up from germline, CDR1 is SGHNT and CDR2 is YENEEA. The chain's CDR3 is CASSPGVYTGELFF. The CDR3 nucleotides are TGTGCCAGCAGCCCAGGGGTCTACACCGGGGAGCTGTTTTTT.

V gene TRBV14 combines with J gene TRBJ2-2; no reliable D call. Germline assignment: CDR1 SGHDN and CDR2 FVKESK. The CDR3 loop spans 13 amino acids. With 5 bases removed from V and 3 bases from J, the gap between germline ends came to 7 bases. The CDR3 is CASSNRDTGELFF. The CDR3 DNA follows: TGTGCCAGCAGCAATAGGGACACCGGGGAGCTGTTTTTT.

The table lists this clonotype with a count of one. It is likely a read error, because the conserved phenylalanine at the end of the CDR3 is missing. The rearrangement joins TRBV4-1 to TRBJ2-1; 8 bases line up with TRBD1. Germline V gives CDR1 MGHRA, CDR2 YSYEKL. The CDR3 contains 14 residues. V trimming: 3 bases; J trimming: 2 bases; junction bases outside the gene matches: 0. This chain's CDR3 is CASSHRGPYNEQFS. The DNA for the CDR3 is TGCGCCAGCAGCCACAGGGGGCCCTACAATGAGCAGTTCTCC.

The chain employs TRBV5-4 and TRBJ2-1; either TRBD1 or TRBD2 may fit D (5 bases each). Trimming removed 3 bases from V and 8 bases from J, with 9 bases in between. Germline-derived CDR1 and CDR2 are SGHNT and YYREEE (reference sequence). CDR3 length equals 12 residues. CDR3 bases: TGTGCCAGCAGCTGGGACCCCGATGAGCAGTTCTTC. This encodes CASSWDPDEQFF.

Points on this clonotype: Because the CDR3 is missing its conserved closing phenylalanine or tryptophan, this is likely a read error. No DNA is shown, since the ends of the CDR3 on it are uncertain; the CDR3 is the one TCRdb lists. This chain joins TRBV11-1 and TRBJ2-2. From its first to its last residue, the CDR3 has 15 amino acids. Germline CDR1 and CDR2: SGHAT and FQDESV (reference sequence). This chain's CDR3 is CASSLVATDTGELSS.

The chain is built from TRBV11-3 and TRBJ2-1; D not certain. The CDR3 contains 15 residues. The V end was cut by 6 bases, the J end by 0 bases, with 12 bases between. Germline assignment: CDR1 SGHNT and CDR2 YENEEA. The CDR3 region has the DNA TGTGCCAGCAGTTTGGATTCAAGCTCCTACAATGAGCAGTTCTTC. Its protein product is CASSLDSSSYNEQFF.

The chain has TRBV7-2 and TRBJ2-7; 13 nucleotides line up with TRBD2. The ends lost 7 bases at V and 2 bases at J; junction bases unmatched: 5. Germline lookup yields CDR1 SGHTA and CDR2 FQGNSA. This CDR3 region has 15 residues. Here the CDR3 reads CASTLLAGGTYEQYF. The DNA for the CDR3 is TGTGCCAGCACCCTACTAGCGGGGGGGACCTACGAGCAGTACTTC.

Of note for this clonotype: One base away lies a much larger clone, so this may be a sequencing read error. The rearrangement joins TRBV24-1 to TRBJ2-3; 7 positions match TRBD1. The CDR3 is made up of 16 amino acids. Germline CDR1 reads KGHDR; CDR2 reads SFDVKD. J lost 4 bases, V lost 4 bases, and 10 bases had no gene match. The CDR3, as DNA: TGTGCCACCAGTGACTCCAGAGGGGGCATCTCAGATACGCAGTATTTT. This gives the protein CATSDSRGGISDTQYF.

The chain couples TRBV20-1 to TRBJ2-7, with 7 nucleotides matching TRBD2. This CDR3 spans 15 amino acids. The V gene end was trimmed by 1 base and the J gene end by 6 bases; junction bases not matched to a gene: 12. The germline V gene encodes CDR1 DFQATT and CDR2 SNEGSKA (reference sequence). The CDR3 is CSARGLEGGLCEQYF. As DNA, the CDR3 is TGCAGTGCTAGAGGGTTAGAGGGAGGGTTGTGCGAGCAGTACTTC.

This chain connects TRBV28 to TRBJ1-1; D remains ambiguous. Trimming pared 5 bases from V and 12 bases from J, leaving 10 bases between. Germline assignment: CDR1 MDHEN and CDR2 SYDVKM. This CDR3 spans 10 amino acids. The CDR3 region has the DNA TGTGCCAGCAGTAGACTAATACCTTTCTTT. It translates to CASSRLIPFF.

Sample share makes this clonotype medium-sized (0.01 to 0.1%). The chain combines TRBV20-1 with TRBJ2-7; D is perhaps TRBD2 (5 bases). The CDR3 consists of 11 residues. V was shortened by 7 bases and J by 4 bases, with 11 bases between the two germline ends. CDR1 and CDR2 from the germline V gene are DFQATT and SNEGSKA (reference sequence). CDR3 residues: CSDHSVYEQYF. The CDR3 nucleotides are TGCAGTGATCATAGCGTATACGAGCAGTACTTC.

This chain links TRBV20-1 with TRBJ1-6; 7 nucleotides line up with TRBD1. Germline CDR1 reads DFQATT; CDR2 reads SNEGSKA (reference sequence). This CDR3 comprises 14 residues. The CDR3, as DNA: TGCAATGCGCACGGACAGGTCTATAATTTACTCCTCCACTTT. Residues: CNAHGQVYNLLLHF.